The sequence of this T cell receptor (beta chain) was determined in a study of blood T cells in healthy people across ages. There are 14 residues in the CDR3. The junction had 3 bases not matched to a gene; V was cut back by 4 bases and J by 4 bases. CDR1 SGHRS and CDR2 YFSETQ come from the germline V gene. Every donor gave roughly 9.2 milliliters of peripheral blood. A second PCR, run for roughly 7 to 11 cycles, used a sample-barcoded 5' primer plus a J-beta primer mix. One entry per CDR3 protein, called by TCRdb with MiXCR from the 5' RACE reads. The sample has almost 300,000 distinct CDR3 sequences; around 29% are singletons. This clonotype was seen more than once but under ten times. Its matching antigen is unknown. Findings and caveats of the study: Changes in expanded clonotypes were possibly confounded, as the CMV status of donors was unknown. As age increased, TCR beta diversity per million T cells fell in a roughly linear fashion.

The chain combines TRBV5-1 with TRBJ1-2, with 11 bases identical to TRBD1. The sample taken for sequencing was blood. The receptor was derived from a woman in her 70s in good health. CDR3: CASSAGQGGYGYTF. Written as DNA, the CDR3 is TGCGCCAGCAGCGCGGGACAGGGGGGCTATGGCTACACCTTC.